This T cell receptor beta chain derives from a study of blood T cells in healthy people across ages. Study context: For every two T cells, template switching captured about one barcoded beta molecule.

Comment on this clonotype: Its antigen is unidentified.

CDR3 length: 14 residues. The V and J ends lost 7 bases and 4 bases respectively, with 13 bases between them. Study-wide results and caveats: Naive CD4+ cell counts and diversity both ran higher in long-lived than in aged donors. Leaving the PBMCs unsorted stopped any conclusive comparison of naive versus antigen-experienced cells.

For the second PCR, which ran for roughly 7 to 11 cycles, a sample-barcoded 5' primer and a J-beta primer mix were used. TCRdb itself ran the 5' RACE reads through MiXCR, one entry per CDR3 protein. Of more than 650,000 distinct CDR3 sequences in the sample, about a fifth were seen once. This sequence originates from a man between 70 and 80 years old in good health. Sequenced: blood. This chain joins TRBV12-3 or TRBV12-4 and TRBJ1-4, with D perhaps TRBD1 (5 bases). CDR3 in amino acids: CASTAPGINEKLFF. CDR3 nucleotides: TGTGCCAGCACCGCCCCAGGGATTAATGAAAAACTGTTTTTT.